Presented here are 7 T cell receptor beta chains from one specimen sequenced in a study of a mutant IDH1 vaccine in newly diagnosed glioma. Time point denoted: week 47, end of study. Vaccinated patients received 300 ug of mutant IDH1 20-mer peptide per dose, with topical imiquimod. Their cognate antigens are unknown. TCRdb keeps only in-frame clones here, not all; method: immunoSEQ multiplex PCR. This sample carries fewer than 35,000 clones, about 80% of them seen once, and the ten largest clones take around 28%. The source material was PBMCs, sampled from a glioma patient whose treatment included an IDH1 peptide vaccine. These receptors all come from a man aged 25 to 40 with glioma.

This clone has just one count. In DNA form, the CDR3 reads TGTGCCAGCAGATCCTTTTCCAAAAACATTCAGTACTTC. Its protein product is CASRSFSKNIQYF. V gene TRBV2 combines with J gene TRBJ2-4; D remains unclear. The CDR3 covers 13 residues. The V gene lost 6 bases and the J gene lost 2 bases, with 8 bases spanning the gap. Per germline, CDR1 SNHLY and CDR2 FYNNEI.

The sample holds a few counts of this clone. This rearrangement joins TRBV19 to TRBJ1-2, with a tentative D call TRBD1 (6 bases). Germline V gene data show CDR1 as LNHDA and CDR2 as SQIVND (reference sequence). V lost 4 bases, J lost 0 bases, and 9 bases lay in between. This CDR3 comprises 14 residues. The CDR3 nucleotides are TGTGCCAGTAGTACGGACAGAACTAACTATGGCTACACCTTC. It yields the protein CASSTDRTNYGYTF.

V is TRBV2 and J is TRBJ2-7; 8 bases line up with TRBD1. The CDR3 consists of 14 residues. Germline-derived CDR1 and CDR2 are SNHLY and FYNNEI. Trimming at V came to 7 bases and at J to 3 bases, leaving 8 bases not matched to a gene. In DNA, the CDR3 is TGTGCCAGCAATTCCGGGACAGGCGGCTACGAGCAGTACTTC. Translation gives CASNSGTGGYEQYF.

This clone was counted between two and nine times. The V call is TRBV4-3, the J call TRBJ2-5, with TRBD2 matching over 9 bases. CDR3 length: 15 residues. The junction had 0 bases not matched to a gene; V was cut back by 0 bases and J by 1 base. The germline V gene encodes CDR1 LGHNA and CDR2 YSLEER. CDR3 sequence: CASSQERGGQETQYF. The CDR3 DNA sequence: TGCGCCAGCAGCCAAGAGCGGGGGGGCCAAGAGACCCAGTACTTC.

This clone appeared once. V usage is TRBV5-1 and J usage is TRBJ1-1, with D hard to call. Germline V CDR1 and CDR2: SGHRS, YFSETQ. V was shortened by 0 bases and J by 0 bases, with 9 bases between the two germline ends. This CDR3 region has 15 residues. CDR3 amino acids: CASSLGRVMNTEAFF. The CDR3 region has the DNA TGCGCCAGCAGCTTGGGTCGGGTAATGAACACTGAAGCTTTCTTT.

In this sample, this clone turned up a few times. For the CDR3, the DNA is TGTGCCAGTAGTATAGAAGGCCACGGAAACTATGGCTACACCTTC. As protein: CASSIEGHGNYGYTF. The chain carries TRBV19 and TRBJ1-2, with unresolved D. Germline V CDR1 and CDR2: LNHDA, SQIVND (reference sequence). This CDR3 is built from 15 residues. V lost 0 bases to trimming and J lost 2 bases, with 10 bases between them.

The chain employs TRBV4-1 and TRBJ1-2; 8 positions agree with TRBD1. The V segment lost 3 bases and the J segment 5 bases; nucleotides outside the gene matches: 11. This CDR3 contains 16 residues. Looked up from germline, CDR1 is MGHRA and CDR2 is YSYEKL. Here the CDR3 reads CASSQPNRGYKYGYTF. The CDR3, as DNA: TGCGCCAGCAGCCAGCCGAACAGGGGGTACAAATATGGCTACACCTTC.